In this sample, the clone carrying this T cell receptor beta chain turned up many times. Its antigen is unknown. The data originate from a study of response to subunit inactivated influenza vaccine. Study-level results: Each seasonal influenza vaccination recruits few new T cells, the authors suggested.

TCRdb reprocessed the RT-PCR reads via MiXCR and lists one record per CDR3 protein. The data contain 430,000 or so distinct CDR3 sequences, roughly 9.8% of them seen just once; the ten biggest clones take up about an eighth. The sequencing here drew on PBMCs from blood, taken about 40 days after vaccination. This sequence originates from a man between 50 and 59 years old who received an inactivated influenza vaccine.

The CDR3 DNA follows: TGTGCCAGCAGCCAAGTTGGAGCGGGGGGCGAGACCCAGTACTTC. Encoded protein: CASSQVGAGGETQYF. The chain uses TRBV4-2 and TRBJ2-5; the match to TRBD2 covers 9 bases. V was pared by 1 base and J by 5 bases, with 5 bases of the junction left unmatched. CDR3 length equals 15 residues. The germline V gene encodes CDR1 LGHNA and CDR2 YNFKEQ.